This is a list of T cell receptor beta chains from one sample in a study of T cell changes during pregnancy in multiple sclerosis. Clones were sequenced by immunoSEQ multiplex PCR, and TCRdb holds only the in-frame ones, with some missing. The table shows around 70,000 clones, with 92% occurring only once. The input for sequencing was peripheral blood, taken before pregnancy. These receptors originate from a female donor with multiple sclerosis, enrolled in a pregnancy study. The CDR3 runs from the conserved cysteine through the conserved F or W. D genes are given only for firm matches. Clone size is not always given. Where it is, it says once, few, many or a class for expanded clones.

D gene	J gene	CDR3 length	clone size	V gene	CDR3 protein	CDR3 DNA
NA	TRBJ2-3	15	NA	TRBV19	CASSGSSWGTDTQYF	TGTGCCAGCTCGGGTTCCTCTTGGGGCACAGATACGCAGTATTTT
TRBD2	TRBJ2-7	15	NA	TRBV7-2	CASSWGLAGIYEQYF	TGTGCCAGCAGCTGGGGACTAGCGGGGATCTACGAGCAGTACTTC
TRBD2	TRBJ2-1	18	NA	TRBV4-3	CASSQDLTSGRVRGEQFF	TGCGCCAGCAGCCAAGATTTGACTAGCGGGAGGGTCAGGGGTGAGCAGTTCTTC
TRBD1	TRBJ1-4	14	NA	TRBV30	CAWTKDRVFEKLFF	TGTGCCTGGACGAAGGACAGGGTATTTGAAAAACTGTTTTTT
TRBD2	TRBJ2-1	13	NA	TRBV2	CARGLAGGNEQFF	TGTGCCAGAGGACTAGCGGGGGGGAATGAGCAGTTCTTC
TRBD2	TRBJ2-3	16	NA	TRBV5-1	CASSFGLAGSTDTQYF	TGCGCCAGCAGCTTTGGACTAGCGGGATCCACAGATACGCAGTATTTT
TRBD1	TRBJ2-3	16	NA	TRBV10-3	CAISALGQTSTDTQYF	TGTGCCATCAGTGCCCTGGGACAGACTAGCACAGATACGCAGTATTTT
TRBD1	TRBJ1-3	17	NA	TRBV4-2	CASSQGGTGGSGNTIYF	TGTGCCAGCAGCCAAGGCGGGACAGGGGGTTCTGGAAACACCATATATTTT
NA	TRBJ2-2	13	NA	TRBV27	CASRQVVTGELFF	TGTGCCAGCAGACAGGTGGTCACCGGGGAGCTGTTTTTT
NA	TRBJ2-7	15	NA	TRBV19	CASRRDPRGPYEQYF	TGTGCCAGTAGACGGGATCCTCGGGGTCCCTACGAGCAGTACTTC
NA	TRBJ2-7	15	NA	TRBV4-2	CASSQEGATPYEQYF	TGTGCCAGCAGCCAAGAGGGGGCTACACCCTACGAGCAGTACTTC
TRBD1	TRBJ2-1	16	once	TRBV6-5	CASSYLRQGAYDEQFF	TGTGCCAGCAGTTATCTTCGACAGGGGGCTTATGATGAGCAGTTCTTC
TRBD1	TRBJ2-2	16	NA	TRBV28	CASTPGDRDRTGELFF	TGTGCCAGCACCCCCGGTGATCGGGACAGAACCGGGGAGCTGTTTTTT
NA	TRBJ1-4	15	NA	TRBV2	CASRSYRATNEKLFF	TGTGCCAGCAGATCCTACAGGGCAACTAATGAAAAACTGTTTTTT
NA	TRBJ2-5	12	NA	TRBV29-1	CSVGQVQETQYF	TGCAGCGTTGGACAGGTTCAAGAGACCCAGTACTTC
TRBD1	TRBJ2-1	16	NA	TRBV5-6	CASSLGWDRGYNEQFF	TGTGCCAGCAGCTTGGGCTGGGACAGGGGTTACAATGAGCAGTTCTTC
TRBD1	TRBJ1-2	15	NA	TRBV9	CASSRPMGQVYGYTF	TGTGCCAGCAGCCGTCCGATGGGACAGGTATATGGCTACACCTTC